This T cell receptor (beta chain) came from a study of T cell changes during pregnancy in multiple sclerosis. Germline values: CDR1 SEHNR, CDR2 FQNEAQ (reference sequence). CDR3 length equals 14 residues. J lost 2 bases, V lost 4 bases, and 3 bases had no gene match. Repertoires were generated with immunoSEQ multiplex PCR, while TCRdb's copy carries only in-frame clones and drops some. The table shows more than 90,000 clones, with roughly 90% occurring only once. This receptor was obtained from a female donor with multiple sclerosis, enrolled in a pregnancy study. This specimen was peripheral blood, taken in the first trimester of pregnancy. J is TRBJ2-5 and V is TRBV7-9, with TRBD1 matching over 8 bases. The CDR3 sequence is CASSSDRAQETQYF. The CDR3 coding sequence is TGTGCCAGCAGCTCGGACAGGGCACAAGAGACCCAGTACTTC.